This is a list of T cell receptor beta chains from one sample in a study of CXCR3-negative and CXCR3-positive naive CD8 T cells. TCRdb re-called the 5' RACE reads and shows each CDR3 protein once, DNA omitted. The listing records approximately 83,000 distinct CDR3 sequences. Sequencing was performed on naive CXCR3- CD8+ T cells from blood. These receptors were obtained from a human donor in good health. Some clones in this sample may be carry-over from other donors' samples. Both conserved end residues are part of each CDR3. The order of the fields is V gene, J gene, CDR3 protein.

v_gene: TRBV29-1; j_gene: TRBJ1-1; CDR3aa: CSDGVNTEAFF
v_gene: TRBV5-6; j_gene: TRBJ1-1; CDR3aa: CASSLKINTEAFF
v_gene: TRBV4-1; j_gene: TRBJ2-1; CDR3aa: CASSHLFGSDDISSYNEQFF
v_gene: TRBV29-1; j_gene: TRBJ1-2; CDR3aa: CSVGTGVGRGYTF
v_gene: TRBV25-1; j_gene: TRBJ2-7; CDR3aa: CASSQRTGTSYEQYF
v_gene: TRBV4-1; j_gene: TRBJ2-7; CDR3aa: CASSQEGAALYEQYF
v_gene: TRBV5-5; j_gene: TRBJ1-1; CDR3aa: CASSLGFLAEAFF
v_gene: TRBV5-6; j_gene: TRBJ2-1; CDR3aa: CASSSVYNEQFF
v_gene: TRBV5-6; j_gene: TRBJ2-1; CDR3aa: CASSFGAPSYNEQFF
v_gene: TRBV28; j_gene: TRBJ2-3; CDR3aa: CASSLLPSAPHTDTQYF
v_gene: TRBV7-9; j_gene: TRBJ2-7; CDR3aa: CASSPRQGVVGEQYF
v_gene: TRBV19; j_gene: TRBJ2-7; CDR3aa: CASSTRDRAYEQYF
v_gene: TRBV29-1; j_gene: TRBJ2-5; CDR3aa: CSVEGGLDGKTQYF
v_gene: TRBV10-3; j_gene: TRBJ1-1; CDR3aa: CAISESMEAFF
v_gene: TRBV4-2; j_gene: TRBJ2-7; CDR3aa: CASSQGASGAYEQYF
v_gene: TRBV25-1; j_gene: TRBJ2-7; CDR3aa: CASSERGQGYHEQYF
v_gene: TRBV12-3/TRBV12-4; j_gene: TRBJ2-5; CDR3aa: CASSPWEGGETQYF
v_gene: TRBV18; j_gene: TRBJ2-1; CDR3aa: CASAPQGGNEQFF
v_gene: TRBV29-1; j_gene: TRBJ2-1; CDR3aa: CSVAGGLNNEQFF
v_gene: TRBV29-1; j_gene: TRBJ2-2; CDR3aa: CSVVPRERNTGELFF
v_gene: TRBV6-5; j_gene: TRBJ1-1; CDR3aa: CASSTITGLNTEAFF
v_gene: TRBV10-3; j_gene: TRBJ2-3; CDR3aa: CAISESRGLAGDTDTQYF
v_gene: TRBV12-3/TRBV12-4; j_gene: TRBJ1-1; CDR3aa: CASSKPPGNTEAFF
v_gene: TRBV28; j_gene: TRBJ2-7; CDR3aa: CASSLSRMEQYF
v_gene: TRBV11-2; j_gene: TRBJ2-5; CDR3aa: CASSLFLAETQETQYF
v_gene: TRBV12-5; j_gene: TRBJ2-1; CDR3aa: CASGLVLGTSGSYNEQFF
v_gene: TRBV4-1; j_gene: TRBJ1-1; CDR3aa: CASSQAGGTGAFEAFF
v_gene: TRBV24-1; j_gene: TRBJ2-2; CDR3aa: CATSANRDTGELFF
v_gene: TRBV14; j_gene: TRBJ1-6; CDR3aa: CASSLTGMSSPLHF
v_gene: TRBV7-3; j_gene: TRBJ2-1; CDR3aa: CASSLIGTGYNEQFF
v_gene: TRBV11-2; j_gene: TRBJ2-5; CDR3aa: CASSLDPGYQGTQYF
v_gene: TRBV29-1; j_gene: TRBJ2-2; CDR3aa: CSVEPGGAFGELFF
v_gene: TRBV20-1; j_gene: TRBJ2-1; CDR3aa: CSARDGRPTNLGSYNEQFF
v_gene: TRBV20-1; j_gene: TRBJ2-7; CDR3aa: CSARDREGGGEQYF
v_gene: TRBV15; j_gene: TRBJ2-7; CDR3aa: CATSREENVAYEQYF
v_gene: TRBV6-6; j_gene: TRBJ2-5; CDR3aa: CASKKLDLLETQYF
v_gene: TRBV12-3/TRBV12-4; j_gene: TRBJ2-1; CDR3aa: CASSFSDEQFF
v_gene: TRBV15; j_gene: TRBJ2-5; CDR3aa: CATSNYRDREETQYF
v_gene: TRBV4-2; j_gene: TRBJ1-4; CDR3aa: CASSPPDGKLFF
v_gene: TRBV9; j_gene: TRBJ2-6; CDR3aa: CASSVGTDFSGANVLTF
v_gene: TRBV2; j_gene: TRBJ2-7; CDR3aa: CASSEGTQYEQYF
v_gene: TRBV29-1; j_gene: TRBJ2-7; CDR3aa: CSGRDNSYEQYF
v_gene: TRBV24-1; j_gene: TRBJ1-2; CDR3aa: CATSDEGVDYGYTF
v_gene: TRBV14; j_gene: TRBJ2-1; CDR3aa: CAGSQETSGVPVSSYNEQFF
v_gene: TRBV7-9; j_gene: TRBJ2-1; CDR3aa: CASSPVVNEQFF